The 21 T cell receptor beta chains below all came from one sample that was sequenced in a study of OX40 agonist ivuxolimab in advanced cancers. Library generation was performed with the immunoSEQ multiplex PCR assay. TCRdb provides this immuneACCESS table in a form limited to in-frame rearrangements. Some clones are lacking; in checked studies, under half of them reflect an unresolved V gene, and why the rest are absent is not known. In all, the sample holds 26,000 or so clones, and about 74% of those were seen once. About 15% of the sample is held by the ten biggest clonotypes. This specimen was CD4+ or CD8+ T cells sorted from blood, taken in a trial of the OX40 agonist ivuxolimab. Source of these receptors: an adult with an advanced solid tumor such as melanoma, head and neck, liver or kidney cancer.

The chain recombines TRBV11-1 with TRBJ2-2; no definite D call. The CDR3 extends over 13 amino acids. Germline V gene data show CDR1 as SGHAT and CDR2 as FQDESV (reference sequence). Trimming left V 2 bases short and J 8 bases short, with 9 bases between. The CDR3 sequence: CASSLLRTGELFF. As DNA, the CDR3 is TGTGCCAGCAGCTTACTCAGGACGGGGGAGCTGTTTTTT.

V gene TRBV6-1 combines with J gene TRBJ1-2; 8 bases match TRBD1. V gave up 4 bases and J gave up 1 base; unmatched junction bases: 2. The V gene's germline CDR1 is MNHNS and CDR2 SASEGT. The CDR3 contains 14 residues. CDR3 amino acids: CASSAQGVNYGYTF. DNA of the CDR3: TGTGCCAGCAGTGCACAGGGGGTTAACTATGGCTACACCTTC.

V is TRBV10-3 and J is TRBJ2-2; 7 nucleotides match TRBD2. Per germline, CDR1 ENHRY and CDR2 SYGVKD. This CDR3 is built from 14 residues. Trimming took 10 bases from V and 6 from J; bases not matched to a gene: 11. The chain's CDR3 is CATRGGLAAGELFF. CDR3 bases: TGTGCCACCCGGGGAGGGCTAGCGGCCGGGGAGCTGTTTTTT.

V is TRBV6-6 and J is TRBJ2-1, with D possibly TRBD1 on 6 matching bases. The CDR3 covers 14 residues. V shed 2 bases and J shed 1 base, with 6 bases lying between them. The germline V gene has CDR1 MNHNY and CDR2 SVGAGI (reference sequence). CDR3 DNA sequence: TGTGCCAGCAGTTACGACAGGTCCTACAATGAGCAGTTCTTC. It translates to CASSYDRSYNEQFF.

The chain's CDR3 is CATSRDSLTSGGPTDTQYF. The CDR3 DNA reads TGTGCCACCAGCAGAGATTCCCTGACTAGCGGGGGCCCCACAGATACGCAGTATTTT. The chain carries TRBV15 and TRBJ2-3; 12 positions match TRBD2. Germline V gene lookup returns CDR1 LNHNV and CDR2 YYDKDF (reference sequence). J gave up 2 bases and V 0 bases, and 9 bases lay outside the gene matches. This CDR3 contains 19 residues.

This clone was recorded a few times. The chain links TRBV19 to TRBJ1-2; D might be TRBD1 (5 bases). The length of the CDR3 is 14 residues. Between the trimmed V and J ends, which lost 9 bases and 4 bases, there was a span of 18 bases. Germline V gene sequence: CDR1 LNHDA, CDR2 SQIVND (reference sequence). This chain's CDR3 is CASRAGYGVYGYTF. As DNA, the CDR3 is TGTGCCAGCCGGGCAGGGTACGGGGTCTATGGCTACACCTTC.

This clone appeared once. The chain employs TRBV5-4 and TRBJ1-1, with 9 bases lining up with TRBD1. The V and J ends lost 2 bases and 3 bases, in that order; junction bases with no gene match: 5. CDR3 length equals 15 residues. From germline, CDR1 is SGHNT and CDR2 YYREEE (reference sequence). CDR3 bases: TGTGCCAGCAGCTTACGGGACAGGGTGGACACTGAAGCTTTCTTT. It specifies CASSLRDRVDTEAFF.

This CDR3 reads CASSIERGLPDTQYF. CDR3 in DNA: TGTGCCAGTAGTATTGAAAGGGGGCTTCCAGATACGCAGTATTTT. The V call is TRBV19, the J call TRBJ2-3; 7 bases are a match to TRBD1. Trimming at V came to 3 bases and at J to 4 bases, leaving 7 bases not matched to a gene. The CDR3 covers 15 residues. CDR1 and CDR2 from the germline V gene are LNHDA and SQIVND (reference sequence).

This chain links TRBV6-5 with TRBJ2-1; D is ambiguous. V lost 5 bases and J 5 bases, leaving 16 bases between the germline ends. The CDR3 contains 15 residues. CDR1 and CDR2 from the germline V gene are MNHEY and SVGAGI. The CDR3 DNA reads as TGTGCCAGCAGTCGGGCTGGGTGGTTGAACAATGAGCAGTTCTTC. This translates into CASSRAGWLNNEQFF.

J is TRBJ1-1 and V is TRBV27; a weak D match, TRBD1 (5 bases). The germline V gene encodes CDR1 MNHEY and CDR2 SMNVEV (reference sequence). The CDR3 has 16 amino acids. Trimming stripped 6 bases from V and 0 bases from J, with 17 bases between. The CDR3 region is CASSPPGGRLNTEAFF. The CDR3 nucleotides read TGTGCCAGCAGCCCACCCGGGGGACGGCTGAACACTGAAGCTTTCTTT.

J is TRBJ1-3 and V is TRBV5-5, with a tentative D call TRBD1 (6 bases). V was shortened by 4 bases and J by 4 bases, with 12 bases between the two germline ends. From germline, CDR1 is SGHKS and CDR2 YYEKEE (reference sequence). The CDR3 totals 14 residues. As DNA, the CDR3 is TGTGCCAGCAGCCAGGGACAAATCGGAAACACCATATATTTT. Amino acids: CASSQGQIGNTIYF.

The V call is TRBV6-5, the J call TRBJ1-2; 11 positions agree with TRBD1. The germline V gene encodes CDR1 MNHEY and CDR2 SVGAGI. V lost 6 bases and J lost 8; bases outside the gene matches: 8. The CDR3 sequence is 14 residues long. The CDR3 DNA is TGTGCCAGCAGAAGAGGACAGGGGGCTATGGGCTACACCTTC. This sequence encodes CASRRGQGAMGYTF.

This chain uses TRBV7-2 with TRBJ1-2; 9 positions match TRBD1. Looked up from germline, CDR1 is SGHTA and CDR2 is FQGNSA. V was clipped by 5 bases and J by 1 base; unmatched bases: 8. This CDR3 spans 16 amino acids. The CDR3 here is CASSNPGTGLNYGYTF. In nucleotides, the CDR3 is TGTGCCAGCAGCAACCCCGGGACAGGGCTTAACTATGGCTACACCTTC.

This chain joins TRBV7-2 and TRBJ2-2; 15 bases line up with TRBD2. V shed 3 bases and J 2 bases; nucleotides not matched to a gene: 7. This CDR3 is 19 amino acids long. The germline V gene has CDR1 SGHTA and CDR2 FQGNSA. The CDR3 coding sequence is TGTGCCAGCAGCTTGGGACTAGCGGGGGGCCAATATAACACCGGGGAGCTGTTTTTT. Its protein product is CASSLGLAGGQYNTGELFF.

The chain couples TRBV5-5 to TRBJ1-6, with 7 nucleotides matching TRBD1. The J segment lost 7 bases and the V segment lost 4 bases, leaving 11 bases of the junction unmatched. Germline CDR1 and CDR2: SGHKS and YYEKEE (reference sequence). There are 16 residues in the CDR3. The CDR3 region has the DNA TGTGCCAGCAGCCCCACAACAGGGGCGATCAATTCACCCCTCCACTTT. Translating it yields CASSPTTGAINSPLHF.

This CDR3 is CASSSEGADSPLHF. CDR3 in DNA: TGTGCCAGCAGCTCGGAGGGGGCAGATTCACCCCTCCACTTT. The chain carries TRBV5-4 and TRBJ1-6; TRBD1 agrees at 7 bases. Germline-derived CDR1 and CDR2 are SGHNT and YYREEE (reference sequence). The CDR3 covers 14 residues. J gave up 8 bases and V 3 bases, and 5 bases lay outside the gene matches.

The chain is built from TRBV4-2 and TRBJ2-7; D gene unclear. The CDR3 sequence is 15 residues long. The ends were cut back, 0 bases at V and 0 bases at J, with 9 bases in the middle. In germline, CDR1 is LGHNA, CDR2 YNFKEQ. The CDR3 spells CASSQDQTSSYEQYF. The CDR3, as DNA: TGTGCCAGCAGCCAAGATCAGACCTCCTCCTACGAGCAGTACTTC.

The rearrangement joins TRBV15 to TRBJ2-3; no definite D call. Germline CDR1 is LNHNV and CDR2 is YYDKDF (reference sequence). Trimming removed 1 base from V and 1 base from J, with 9 bases in between. The CDR3 is 15 residues long. The CDR3 sequence is CATSRGTGRTDTQYF. The CDR3 DNA reads TGTGCCACCAGCAGAGGGACGGGTCGCACAGATACGCAGTATTTT.

The J gene is TRBJ1-1, the V gene TRBV6-5, with a tentative D call TRBD1 (5 bases). The CDR3 covers 14 residues. Per the germline V gene, CDR1 is MNHEY and CDR2 is SVGAGI. V was shortened by 6 bases and J by 1 base, with 12 bases between the two germline ends. The CDR3 nucleotides read TGTGCCAGCAGGCGTAGGGGACCGAACACTGAAGCTTTCTTT. Protein: CASRRRGPNTEAFF.

This chain links TRBV18 with TRBJ2-1, with 12 bases lining up with TRBD2. The CDR3 covers 16 residues. Germline V lookup: CDR1 KGHSH, CDR2 LQKENI. V trimming: 2 bases; J trimming: 3 bases; junction bases outside the gene matches: 2. The CDR3, as DNA: TGTGCCAGCTCACCATTGACTAGCGGGAGCTACAATGAGCAGTTCTTC. Protein: CASSPLTSGSYNEQFF.

V gene TRBV11-1 combines with J gene TRBJ1-1; TRBD1 might be the D (6 bases). The V gene's germline CDR1 is SGHAT and CDR2 FQDESV (reference sequence). The V end was cut by 5 bases, the J end by 6 bases, with 16 bases between. This CDR3 spans 14 amino acids. CDR3: CASSPRGGGSEAFF. The CDR3 bases are TGTGCCAGCAGCCCCAGGGGCGGGGGATCTGAAGCTTTCTTT.